This T cell receptor beta chain was sequenced in a study of CD8 T cells in Susac syndrome. This CDR3 contains 16 residues. Germline V lookup: CDR1 LNHNV, CDR2 YYDKDF (reference sequence). V was cut by 0 bases and J by 11 bases, with 22 bases left in between. A quantity of about 0.5 to 1 ug RNA underwent reverse transcription using random hexamers. TCRdb redid the calling of the immunoSEQ multiplex PCR reads with MiXCR, one entry per CDR3 protein. There are nearly 70,000 distinct CDR3 sequences in the sample; 95% occur only once, and about 0.25% lies in the top ten. Material for sequencing was CD8+ T cells from PBMCs. V usage is TRBV15 and J usage is TRBJ1-1; D unresolved. This receptor was identified in a human donor in good health. CDR3 coding DNA: TGTGCCACCAGCAGAGATTTATTGACTTCTCGGCTGGGGGCTTTCTTT. This translates into CATSRDLLTSRLGAFF. Drawing the rest from reference TRBV15 and TRBJ1-1, the complete variable domain is DAMVIQNPRYQVTQFGKPVTLSCSQTLNHNVMYWYQQKSSQAPKLLFHYYDKDFNNEADTPDNFQSRRPNTSFCFLDIRSPGLGDTAMYLCATSRDLLTSRLGAFFGQGTRLTVV.